This TCR beta chain was observed in a study of beta chain features in type 1 diabetes. General study points: Equally in patients and controls, PCR might preferentially amplify shorter templates.

Purity exceeding 98% was reached by all sorted populations. This clone was observed once. Its target is not known. Different DNA sequences within this sample yield the same CDR3. As every portion of the isolated RNA was reverse transcribed, the sequencing read expressed TCRB transcripts. Libraries were prepared by immunoSEQ multiplex PCR; TCRdb keeps only in-frame clonotypes and omits some of them. The sample holds around 240,000 clones, 55% to 70% seen once. Germline V gene data show CDR1 as SEHNR and CDR2 as FQNEAQ (reference sequence). There are 12 residues in the CDR3. V lost 3 bases and J lost 2, with 4 bases in between.

This chain uses TRBV7-9 with TRBJ1-1; D ambiguous. The source of this sequence is a man aged 25-45 years in good health. Sequenced material: naive CD4+ T cells from blood. CDR3 sequence (DNA): TGTGCCAGCAGCTTTGTCAACACTGAAGCTTTCTTT. Translating it yields CASSFVNTEAFF.